The 3 T cell receptor beta chains below come from one sample, sequenced in a study of CD8 T cells in Susac syndrome. RNA amounts of about 0.5 to 1 ug underwent reverse transcription with random hexamers. MiXCR, applied by TCRdb to the immunoSEQ multiplex PCR reads, yields one record per CDR3 protein. The sample consists of 95,000 to 150,000 distinct CDR3 sequences, around 96% of them appearing once. Source material: CD4+ T cells from PBMCs. All receptors come from a human donor with Susac syndrome.

This sequence joins TRBV28 and TRBJ2-5; no firm D call. V lost 8 bases, J lost 2 bases, and 6 bases lay in between. Germline loops: CDR1 MDHEN, CDR2 SYDVKM. This CDR3 spans 11 amino acids. CDR3 loop: CASGLQETQYF. CDR3 sequence (DNA): TGTGCCAGCGGGCTACAAGAGACCCAGTACTTC.

The V gene is TRBV15, the J gene TRBJ1-1; D gene unclear. Germline V gene lookup returns CDR1 LNHNV and CDR2 YYDKDF (reference sequence). Trimming cost V 3 bases and J 1 base, with 12 bases left between them. The CDR3 sequence is 15 residues long. CDR3 sequence: CATSSRGSGNTEAFF. The DNA of the CDR3 is TGTGCCACCAGCAGCCGCGGATCAGGGAACACTGAAGCTTTCTTT.

The chain combines TRBV5-1 with TRBJ2-5, with TRBD1 matching 8 bases. The CDR3 is 14 amino acids. In germline, CDR1 is SGHRS, CDR2 YFSETQ. V shed 4 bases and J 5 bases; nucleotides not matched to a gene: 7. CDR3 residues: CASSPGQEGETQYF. The CDR3 DNA follows: TGCGCCAGCAGCCCGGGACAGGAAGGGGAGACCCAGTACTTC.